What follows are 9 T cell receptor beta chains derived from one specimen sequenced in a study of graft-versus-host responses after intestinal transplantation (dated by TCRdb to the early 2020s). The library was produced with the immunoSEQ multiplex PCR assay. The clones in this table, taken by TCRdb from immuneACCESS, are in-frame only. Not every clone is retained; where verified, under half of the shortfall comes from an unresolved V gene, and the cause of the rest is unknown. In all, the sample holds about 25,000 clones, and over 75% of those were seen once. The ten biggest clones cover approximately 1% of the sample. The input for sequencing was PBMCs, taken roughly 450 days after intestinal transplant. The receptors here all came from a human patient who received an intestinal transplant, so some T cells may come from the graft donor.

This sequence joins TRBV27 and TRBJ2-2; 11 nucleotides align to TRBD1. The V and J ends lost 6 bases and 4 bases, in that order; junction bases with no gene match: 10. CDR1 is MNHEY, CDR2 SMNVEV, per germline (reference sequence). The CDR3 runs 17 residues. Here the CDR3 reads CASRKRDRGNRTGELFF. DNA of the CDR3: TGTGCCAGCAGAAAACGGGACAGGGGGAACCGCACCGGGGAGCTGTTTTTT.

V and J are TRBV12-5 and TRBJ2-1; TRBD2 is a possible D gene (6 bases). CDR1 is LGHNT, CDR2 FRNRAP, per germline. This CDR3 is built from 17 residues. Trimming took off 2 bases at V and 5 bases at J, with 19 bases between the two ends. CDR3 sequence: CASGLPSRDCQHNEQFF. The CDR3 bases are TGTGCTAGTGGTTTGCCGAGCCGGGACTGCCAACACAATGAGCAGTTCTTC.

The chain employs TRBV18 and TRBJ1-2; D gene uncertain. Germline-derived CDR1 and CDR2 are KGHSH and LQKENI. The ends were cut back, 5 bases at V and 4 bases at J, with 17 bases in the middle. CDR3 size: 15 residues. CDR3 DNA sequence: TGTGCCAGCTCATCCCGAGAGGGAATCTCCTATGGCTACACCTTC. This gives the protein CASSSREGISYGYTF.

This clone showed up just a few times. This chain links TRBV7-8 with TRBJ2-7, with D perhaps matching TRBD1 or TRBD2 (5 bases each). V lost 6 bases and J 4 bases, leaving 19 bases between the germline ends. The germline gives CDR1 SGHVS, CDR2 FQNEAQ. The CDR3 sequence is 15 residues long. The CDR3 is CASRERGPSEYEQYF. Here the CDR3 DNA reads TGTGCCAGCAGGGAACGGGGCCCCTCCGAGTACGAGCAGTACTTC.

The chain recombines TRBV5-1 with TRBJ2-7, with 11 bases that match TRBD2. CDR1 and CDR2 from the germline V gene are SGHRS and YFSETQ. J lost 3 bases, V lost 0 bases, and 2 bases had no gene match. CDR3 length: 15 residues. The CDR3 region has the DNA TGCGCCAGCAGCTTGGGACTAGCGGGACTCTACGAGCAGTACTTC. Its translation: CASSLGLAGLYEQYF.

The chain has TRBV27 and TRBJ2-5; 8 positions match TRBD2. The CDR3 contains 16 residues. Trimming took 0 bases from V and 6 from J; bases not matched to a gene: 9. The germline CDR1 and CDR2 sequences are MNHEY and SMNVEV (reference sequence). The DNA of the CDR3 is TGTGCCAGCAGTTTATCCGGGACTAAGCGGGAGAAGACCCAGTACTTC. This sequence encodes CASSLSGTKREKTQYF.

CDR3 sequence: CASSSNSYEQYF. The DNA for the CDR3 is TGCGCCAGCAGCTCGAATTCCTACGAGCAGTACTTC. The rearrangement uses TRBV5-1 and TRBJ2-7, with D uncertain. Germline CDR1 is SGHRS and CDR2 is YFSETQ. The CDR3 is 12 residues long. The ends were cut back, 3 bases at V and 1 base at J, with 5 bases in the middle.

The V gene is TRBV28, the J gene TRBJ2-7; the match to TRBD2 covers 12 bases. Germline V gene data show CDR1 as MDHEN and CDR2 as SYDVKM. Trimming at V came to 5 bases and at J to 2 bases, leaving 4 bases not matched to a gene. This CDR3 spans 15 amino acids. The CDR3 DNA reads TGTGCCAGCAGTACTAGCGGGAGGACCGCCTACGAGCAGTACTTC. Translating it yields CASSTSGRTAYEQYF.

This chain links TRBV18 with TRBJ1-2, with a tentative D call TRBD1 (5 bases). Trimming cost V 2 bases and J 3 bases, with 10 bases left between them. This CDR3 is built from 14 residues. The germline gives CDR1 KGHSH, CDR2 LQKENI. The CDR3 is CASSPNDRDYGYTF. Here the CDR3 DNA reads TGTGCCAGCTCACCAAATGACAGAGACTATGGCTACACCTTC.